This TCR beta chain appears in the sequencing data of a study of blood T cells in healthy people across ages. Overall study context: For every two T cells, template switching captured about one barcoded beta molecule.

Germline CDR1 SGHNT, CDR2 YYREEE (reference sequence). The CDR3 is 14 residues long. V was cut by 9 bases and J by 3 bases, with 18 bases left in between. Each of the donors had around 9 milliliters of peripheral blood drawn into EDTA-treated Vacutainer tubes. Each sample gave at least 7 million isolated PBMCs. Per sample, extraction of total RNA gave at least 6 micrograms in every case. Combining a sample-barcoded 5' primer with a J-beta primer mix, a second PCR ran for about 7 to 12 cycles. TCRdb reprocessed the 5' RACE reads via MiXCR and lists one record per CDR3 protein. The sample lists about 750,000 distinct CDR3 sequences; about 53% were seen once.

The TCR comes from an elderly man in good health. Sequencing input: blood. This rearrangement joins TRBV5-4 to TRBJ2-5, with D possibly matching TRBD2 (7 bases). CDR3 in amino acids: CATRGGTKKETQYF. The DNA for the CDR3 is TGTGCCACCAGGGGCGGGACTAAAAAAGAGACCCAGTACTTC.